This T cell receptor beta chain appears in the sequencing data of a study of cytomegalovirus exposure and HLA in healthy donors. For the study at large: In an earlier analysis, 95 million to 140 million unique TCR beta sequences were found from about 179 million T cells.

Germline trimming cut 0 bases from V and 6 bases from J; bases unmatched to any gene: 13. The germline V gene encodes CDR1 SGHRS and CDR2 YFSETQ. This CDR3 region has 19 residues. Primers for the PCR totalled 60 Vbeta and 13 Jbeta. Sequencing was performed with immunoSEQ multiplex PCR; in TCRdb, only in-frame clones are kept and a portion is missing. The clone table shows some 75,000 clones, with the ten largest holding under 0.9%. This chain links TRBV5-1 with TRBJ2-2; 11 bases fit TRBD2. Material: PBMCs. The sequence was collected from a boy between 5 and 17 years old in good health and CMV-seronegative. CDR3 loop: CASSLALSGRAVSSGELFF. The CDR3 DNA sequence: TGCGCCAGCAGCTTGGCCCTTAGCGGGAGGGCCGTATCCTCCGGGGAGCTGTTTTTT.